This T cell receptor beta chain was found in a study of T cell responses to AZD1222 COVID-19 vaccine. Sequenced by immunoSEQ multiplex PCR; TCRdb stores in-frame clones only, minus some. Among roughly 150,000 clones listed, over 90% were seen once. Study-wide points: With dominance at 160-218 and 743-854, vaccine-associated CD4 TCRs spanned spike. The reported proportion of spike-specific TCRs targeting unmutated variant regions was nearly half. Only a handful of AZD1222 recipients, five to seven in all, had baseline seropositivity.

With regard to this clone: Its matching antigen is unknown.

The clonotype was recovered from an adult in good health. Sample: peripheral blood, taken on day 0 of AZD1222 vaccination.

The CDR3 spells CASSWDRNQPQHF. The DNA for the CDR3 is TGTGCCAGCAGTTGGGACAGAAATCAGCCCCAGCATTTT. The chain couples TRBV28 to TRBJ1-5, with 7 bases matching TRBD1. V shed 4 bases and J 4 bases; nucleotides not matched to a gene: 1. The CDR3 is 13 residues long. Germline loops: CDR1 MDHEN, CDR2 SYDVKM. Based on the CDR3 plus reference TRBV28 and TRBJ1-5, the full variable domain is DVKVTQSSRYLVKRTGEKVFLECVQDMDHENMFWYRQDPGLGLRLIYFSYDVKMKEKGDIPEGYSVSREKKERFSLILESASTNQTSMYLCASSWDRNQPQHFGDGTRLSIL.